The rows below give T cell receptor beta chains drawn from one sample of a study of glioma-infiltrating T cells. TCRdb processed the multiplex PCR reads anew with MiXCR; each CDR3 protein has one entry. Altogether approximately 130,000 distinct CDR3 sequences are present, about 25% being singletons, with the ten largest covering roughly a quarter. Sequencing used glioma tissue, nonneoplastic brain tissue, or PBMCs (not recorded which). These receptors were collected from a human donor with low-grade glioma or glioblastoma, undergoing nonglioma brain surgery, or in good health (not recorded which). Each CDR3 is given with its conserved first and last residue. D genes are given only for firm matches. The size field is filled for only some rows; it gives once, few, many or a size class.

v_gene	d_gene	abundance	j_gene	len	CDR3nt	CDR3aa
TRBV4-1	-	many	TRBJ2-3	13	TGCGCCAGCAGCCAAGGAGGGGGAGATACGCAGTATTTT	CASSQGGGDTQYF
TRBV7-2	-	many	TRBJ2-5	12	TGTGCCAGCAGCTTAGTCTCAGAGACCCAGTACTTC	CASSLVSETQYF
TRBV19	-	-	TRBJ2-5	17	TGTGCCAGTAGTATAGCCCCCACAGGGAGTCTGGGGAAGACCCAGTACTTC	CASSIAPTGSLGKTQYF
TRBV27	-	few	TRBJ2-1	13	TGTGCCAGCAGTTTAGATGTACACAATGAGCAGTTCTTC	CASSLDVHNEQFF
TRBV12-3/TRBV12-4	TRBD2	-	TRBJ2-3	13	TGTGCCAGCAGCCCTAGCGGGTCTGATACGCAGTATTTT	CASSPSGSDTQYF
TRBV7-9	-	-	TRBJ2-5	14	TGTGCCAGCAGCTTAGCGGTCAGACAAGAGACCCAGTACTTC	CASSLAVRQETQYF
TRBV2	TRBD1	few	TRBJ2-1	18	TGTGCCAGCAGTCAACCGAAGGGCTGGACAGGGGTCCACAATGAGCAGTTCTTC	CASSQPKGWTGVHNEQFF
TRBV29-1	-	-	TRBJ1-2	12	TGCAGCGTTCAGGGGTCCCTCTATGGCTACACCTTC	CSVQGSLYGYTF
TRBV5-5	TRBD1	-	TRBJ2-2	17	TGTGCCAGCAGCTTGTCCCCCGGACAGGCGAACACCGGGGAGCTGTTTTTT	CASSLSPGQANTGELFF
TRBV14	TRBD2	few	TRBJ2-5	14	TGTGCCAGCAGCCCCCGGACTAGCTATCAGACCCAGTACTTC	CASSPRTSYQTQYF